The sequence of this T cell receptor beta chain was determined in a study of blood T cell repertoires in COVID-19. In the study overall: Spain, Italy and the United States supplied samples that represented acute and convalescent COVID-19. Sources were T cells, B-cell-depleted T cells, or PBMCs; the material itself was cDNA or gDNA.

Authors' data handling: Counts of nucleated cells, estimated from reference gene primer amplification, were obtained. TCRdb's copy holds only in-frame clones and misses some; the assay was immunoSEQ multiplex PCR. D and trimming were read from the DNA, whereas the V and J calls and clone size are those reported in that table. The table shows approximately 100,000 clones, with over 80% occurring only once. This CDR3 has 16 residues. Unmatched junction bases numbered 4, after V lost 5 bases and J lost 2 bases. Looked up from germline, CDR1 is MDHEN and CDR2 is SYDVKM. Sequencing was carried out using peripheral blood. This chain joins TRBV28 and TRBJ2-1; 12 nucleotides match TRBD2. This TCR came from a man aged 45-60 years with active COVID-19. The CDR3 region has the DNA TGTGCCAGCAGTATCCGACTAGCGGGGGCCTACAATGAGCAGTTCTTC. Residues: CASSIRLAGAYNEQFF.